These 12 T cell receptor beta chains share one sample of origin, sequenced in a study of blood T cell repertoires in COVID-19. Clones were read by immunoSEQ multiplex PCR, and TCRdb kept only the in-frame ones, dropping some. The table lists more than 95,000 clones, more than 75% of them singletons. The sample taken for sequencing was peripheral blood. Every receptor here comes from a human donor in a cohort sampled during active COVID-19.

The chain recombines TRBV5-4 with TRBJ2-5, with 11 bases that match TRBD2. The CDR3 loop spans 16 amino acids. The V gene's germline CDR1 is SGHNT and CDR2 YYREEE (reference sequence). Losses at the gene ends were 5 bases for V and 1 base for J; bases not matched to a gene: 7. The CDR3 sequence is CASRKGTSGFQETQYF. CDR3 bases: TGTGCCAGCAGGAAAGGGACTAGCGGATTCCAAGAGACCCAGTACTTC.

The CDR3 DNA follows: TGTGCCAGCAGCTTGCCAGGGACAGGGTCTTACGAGCAGTACTTC. As protein: CASSLPGTGSYEQYF. The V and J genes are TRBV5-4 and TRBJ2-7; 9 bases agree with TRBD1. The CDR3 extends over 15 amino acids. The germline V gene has CDR1 SGHNT and CDR2 YYREEE (reference sequence). Trimming took 1 base from V and 4 from J; bases not matched to a gene: 6.

The chain links TRBV4-1 to TRBJ2-3; D uncertain. This CDR3 region has 19 residues. Trimming stripped 1 base from V and 5 bases from J, with 25 bases between. Per the germline V gene, CDR1 is MGHRA and CDR2 is YSYEKL. The CDR3 coding sequence is TGCGCCAGCAGCCAAGTTTCCCCCAAGCGAGATCCCCTACGAGATACGCAGTATTTT. Its translation is CASSQVSPKRDPLRDTQYF.

The V call is TRBV10-2, the J call TRBJ1-1; D may be TRBD1 (5 bases). CDR3 length: 11 amino acids. V gave up 6 bases and J gave up 4 bases, with 6 bases separating them. The germline V gene encodes CDR1 WSHSY and CDR2 SAAADI. CDR3 in amino acids: CASSQGTEAFF. CDR3 nucleotide sequence: TGCGCCAGCAGCCAGGGCACTGAAGCTTTCTTT.

This chain links TRBV5-1 with TRBJ2-7; 9 positions match TRBD2. V gave up 4 bases and J gave up 2 bases; unmatched junction bases: 10. The CDR3 length is 16 residues. Per the germline V gene, CDR1 is SGHRS and CDR2 is YFSETQ. In DNA form, the CDR3 reads TGCGCCAGCAGCCTAAGACTAGCGGACCCACCCTACGAGCAGTACTTC. As protein: CASSLRLADPPYEQYF.

The chain combines TRBV7-2 with TRBJ2-7; tentatively, D is TRBD1 (6 bases). Germline CDR1 and CDR2: SGHTA and FQGNSA. V shed 3 bases and J shed 1 base, with 10 bases lying between them. This CDR3 spans 14 amino acids. The CDR3 loop is CASSFQQGSYEQYF. The DNA of the CDR3 is TGTGCCAGCAGCTTCCAACAGGGTTCCTACGAGCAGTACTTC.

The chain carries TRBV28 and TRBJ2-7, with TRBD1 matching over 9 bases. The CDR3 is made up of 14 amino acids. The V gene end was trimmed by 6 bases and the J gene end by 7 bases; junction bases not matched to a gene: 10. Germline CDR1 is MDHEN and CDR2 is SYDVKM. CDR3 sequence reads: CASRPPGQGWEQYF. The CDR3 bases are TGTGCCAGCAGACCGCCGGGACAGGGATGGGAGCAGTACTTC. Filled out from reference TRBV28 and TRBJ2-7, the complete variable domain reads DVKVTQSSRYLVKRTGEKVFLECVQDMDHENMFWYRQDPGLGLRLIYFSYDVKMKEKGDIPEGYSVSREKKERFSLILESASTNQTSMYLCASRPPGQGWEQYFGPGTRLTVT.

The chain links TRBV11-3 to TRBJ2-7; TRBD2 aligns across 7 bases. The germline CDR1 and CDR2 sequences are SGHNT and YENEEA. There are 15 residues in the CDR3. V was clipped by 3 bases and J by 0 bases; unmatched bases: 5. DNA of the CDR3: TGTGCCAGCAGCTTGGGCGGGGGAGCCTCCTACGAGCAGTACTTC. It codes for CASSLGGGASYEQYF.

This clone was picked up a small number of times. The CDR3 sequence is CASSRTLRDRGIEQYF. DNA of the CDR3: TGTGCCAGCAGCAGGACGCTCCGGGACAGGGGAATTGAGCAGTACTTC. The chain joins TRBV5-4 to TRBJ2-7, with 10 bases fitting TRBD1. CDR3 length: 16 residues. V dropped 4 bases and J dropped 7; count of bases not matched to a gene: 14. Germline CDR1 is SGHNT and CDR2 is YYREEE (reference sequence).

This clone was seen once. V usage is TRBV19 and J usage is TRBJ2-5, with 8 bases fitting TRBD2. The junction had 10 bases not matched to a gene; V was cut back by 5 bases and J by 5 bases. Germline CDR1 reads LNHDA; CDR2 reads SQIVND (reference sequence). The CDR3 has 15 amino acids. The CDR3 DNA is TGTGCCAGTAGTGGTACGGGAGGGATTCGGGAGACCCAGTACTTC. It encodes CASSGTGGIRETQYF.

V gene TRBV19 combines with J gene TRBJ1-1; 8 positions match TRBD1. Germline-derived CDR1 and CDR2 are LNHDA and SQIVND (reference sequence). Germline trimming cut 8 bases from V and 4 bases from J; bases unmatched to any gene: 12. CDR3 length: 15 amino acids. CDR3 protein: CASVPFGQGGTEAFF. CDR3 nucleotide sequence: TGTGCCAGTGTCCCTTTTGGACAGGGCGGCACTGAAGCTTTCTTT.

This sequence joins TRBV6-4 and TRBJ2-7; D is perhaps TRBD1 (5 bases). This CDR3 contains 14 residues. Trimming took off 1 base at V and 5 bases at J, with 12 bases between the two ends. Per the germline V gene, CDR1 is MRHNA and CDR2 is SNTAGT. CDR3 residues: CASSDWVRENEQYF. Written as DNA, the CDR3 is TGTGCCAGCAGTGACTGGGTCAGGGAAAACGAGCAGTACTTC.